This section outlines one T cell receptor beta chain sequence together with its context. The source of the sample is a study of blood T cell repertoires in COVID-19. In the study overall: Samples taken during acute and convalescent COVID-19 were collected in the United States, Italy and Spain. PBMCs, B-cell-depleted T cells, or T cells provided the cDNA or gDNA that made up the material.

Per germline, CDR1 SGHRS and CDR2 YFSETQ. Trimming at V came to 4 bases and at J to 6 bases, leaving 19 bases not matched to a gene. The CDR3 contains 17 residues. Source study methods: Estimation of nucleated cell counts was performed using reference gene primer amplification. Profiling relied on immunoSEQ multiplex PCR, and the TCRdb table lists in-frame clones only, not all of them. The V and J calls and clone size come from that table; D and trimming were worked out from the DNA. The sample holds 250,000 to 300,000 clones; around 86% are singletons and the top ten take about 3.5%. The receptor's source is a man between 18 and 29 years old with active or convalescent COVID-19. Sequencing input: peripheral blood. The chain employs TRBV5-1 and TRBJ2-7, with TRBD2 matching 7 bases. CDR3 in DNA: TGCGCCAGCAGCACGAACCTGATAAGCGGGAACGGCCCCGAGCAGTACTTC. As protein: CASSTNLISGNGPEQYF.